A selection of T cell receptor beta chains follows, all from one sample in a study of vaccination effects on CD4 cells after COVID-19. No antigen has been assigned to these receptors. Only in-frame clones appear in the TCRdb table, and some are missing; sequencing was by immunoSEQ multiplex PCR. The sample yields about 25,000 clones, around 69% seen once. The specimen comprised CD4+ T cells from PBMCs cultured with SARS-CoV-2 spike peptides, sampled before COVID-19 vaccination. These TCRs come from a human donor who had a prior SARS-CoV-2 infection. Both conserved end residues are part of each CDR3. Fields, in order: D gene, J gene, CDR3 length, V gene, clone size, CDR3 protein, CDR3 DNA. D genes are given only for firm matches. Size tells how often a clone was seen (once, few, many) or the class of an expanded clone, and some rows leave it out.

>-|TRBJ1-4|13|TRBV20-1|-
CSASVTGMEELFF
TGCAGTGCTAGTGTAACAGGGATGGAGGAACTGTTTTTT
>-|TRBJ2-1|18|TRBV5-6|-
CASSSRRWTASSYNEQFF
TGTGCCAGCAGCTCTAGAAGGTGGACGGCGAGCTCCTACAATGAGCAGTTCTTC
>TRBD1|TRBJ1-2|14|TRBV5-8|-
CASSTRTGNYGYTF
TGTGCCAGCAGCACAAGGACAGGGAACTATGGCTACACCTTC
>TRBD1|TRBJ2-1|16|TRBV18|-
CASSPPGTGGYNEQFF
TGTGCCAGCTCACCACCCGGGACAGGGGGCTACAATGAGCAGTTCTTC
>-|TRBJ2-3|15|TRBV4-2|-
CASSQAGRGTDTQYF
TGTGCCAGCAGCCAAGCCGGTAGGGGCACAGATACGCAGTATTTT
>-|TRBJ1-5|16|TRBV18|-
CASSPNPDSMGQPQHF
TGTGCCAGCTCACCGAACCCGGATTCAATGGGTCAGCCCCAGCATTTT
>-|TRBJ1-4|14|TRBV7-9|-
CASRIQGLDEKLFF
TGTGCCAGCAGGATCCAGGGTCTTGACGAAAAACTGTTTTTT
>TRBD1|TRBJ1-4|15|TRBV2|few
CASSKTGTATEKLFF
TGTGCCAGCAGTAAGACCGGGACAGCTACTGAAAAACTGTTTTTT
>TRBD2|TRBJ2-5|14|TRBV5-5|-
CASSRRGIQETQYF
TGTGCCAGCAGCAGGCGGGGGATCCAAGAGACCCAGTACTTC
>-|TRBJ2-7|12|TRBV30|-
CACQEGGYEQYF
TGTGCCTGTCAGGAAGGGGGGTACGAGCAGTACTTC
>-|TRBJ1-5|18|TRBV19|-
CASSKRGSGAPSNQPQHF
TGTGCCAGCAGTAAGAGAGGTTCGGGGGCTCCTAGCAATCAGCCCCAGCATTTT
>TRBD2|TRBJ2-1|16|TRBV5-4|-
CASSLNLAGGYNEQFF
TGTGCCAGCAGCTTGAACCTAGCGGGGGGCTACAATGAGCAGTTCTTC
>TRBD2|TRBJ2-7|13|TRBV5-6|once
CASSPGGPLEQYF
TGTGCCAGCAGCCCGGGGGGTCCCCTCGAGCAGTACTTC
>-|TRBJ2-6|17|TRBV7-9|-
CASSPGTVSSGANVLTF
TGTGCCAGCAGCCCCGGGACGGTGAGCTCTGGGGCCAACGTCCTGACTTTC
>-|TRBJ2-5|15|TRBV5-1|-
CASSLAGGPQETQYF
TGCGCCAGCAGCTTGGCCGGGGGCCCCCAAGAGACCCAGTACTTC
>TRBD1|TRBJ2-2|15|TRBV6-5|-
CASSQQGANTGELFF
TGTGCCAGCAGTCAACAGGGGGCGAACACCGGGGAGCTGTTTTTT
>-|TRBJ2-1|14|TRBV7-3|-
CASGAGGSYNEQFF
TGTGCCAGCGGGGCTGGGGGCTCTTACAATGAGCAGTTCTTC